A single sample gave rise to the 30 T cell receptor beta chains below, sequenced in a study of regulatory T cells in long-lasting Graves disease. Time point reported: newly diagnosed GD, antithyroid drugs for less than 3 months. PBMC RNA served as the TCR library source. In building TCR beta libraries, iRepertoire HTBI primers were used together with Arm-PCR of CDR3 regions. Each CDR3 protein is one row after TCRdb ran MiXCR on the multiplex PCR reads. This sample carries approximately 440,000 distinct CDR3 sequences, under 20% of them seen once, and the ten largest clones take about 12%. These sequences were also reported in another study, on T cells in Graves' hyperthyroidism and ophthalmopathy.

Sample: peripheral blood mononuclear cells (PBMCs), taken at new diagnosis, from a patient treated with antithyroid drugs. Receptors originate from a man aged 35 to 55 with Graves disease.

The chain couples TRBV20-1 to TRBJ2-2; 12 bases fit TRBD2. CDR3 length equals 18 residues. The ends lost 0 bases at V and 4 bases at J; junction bases unmatched: 9. Germline loops: CDR1 DFQATT, CDR2 SNEGSKA (reference sequence). For the CDR3, the DNA is TGCAGTGCTAGAGATCCCACGACTAGCGGGAGTATCACCGGGGAGCTGTTTTTT. Amino acid sequence: CSARDPTTSGSITGELFF.

This clonotype was observed a few times. The chain has TRBV12-3 or TRBV12-4 and TRBJ1-4; 8 bases are a match to TRBD1. The CDR3 totals 15 residues. With 6 bases clipped from V and 4 bases from J, the junction kept 7 bases outside the gene matches. CDR3 DNA sequence: TGTGCCAGCAGACCCTGGACAGGGAATAATGAAAAACTGTTTTTT. Residues: CASRPWTGNNEKLFF.

This clonotype has just a few counts. The CDR3 protein is CASSWRSHSNQPQHF. The CDR3 DNA reads as TGTGCCAGCAGTTGGAGGTCCCATAGCAATCAGCCCCAGCATTTT. The chain has TRBV27 and TRBJ1-5; D uncertain. Trimming cost V 4 bases and J 0 bases, with 10 bases left between them. CDR1 is MNHEY, CDR2 SMNVEV, per germline (reference sequence). This CDR3 contains 15 residues.

This chain joins TRBV7-9 and TRBJ2-5; 11 bases align to TRBD2. Germline CDR1 SEHNR, CDR2 FQNEAQ (reference sequence). The CDR3 contains 20 residues. The trim removed 5 bases at V and 0 bases at J, leaving 17 bases unmatched. DNA of the CDR3: TGTGCCAGCAGCCTCACAAGCCCTCTACTAGCGGGAGAATACCAAGAGACCCAGTACTTC. Residues: CASSLTSPLLAGEYQETQYF. Full variable domain (rest looked up from reference TRBV7-9 and TRBJ2-5): DTGVSQNPRHKITKRGQNVTFRCDPISEHNRLYWYRQTLGQGPEFLTYFQNEAQLEKSRLLSDRFSAERPKGSFSTLEIQRTEQGDSAMYLCASSLTSPLLAGEYQETQYFGPGTRLLVL.

The table lists this clonotype with many counts. The chain couples TRBV7-9 to TRBJ2-5; D remains ambiguous. The CDR3 consists of 12 residues. Trimming pared 5 bases from V and 1 base from J, leaving 5 bases between. Germline CDR1 reads SEHNR; CDR2 reads FQNEAQ (reference sequence). CDR3 residues: CASSQLQETQYF. CDR3 DNA sequence: TGTGCCAGCAGCCAGCTCCAAGAGACCCAGTACTTC.

The rearrangement joins TRBV20-1 to TRBJ2-5; 12 nucleotides agree with TRBD2. The CDR3 spans 15 residues. Germline V gives CDR1 DFQATT, CDR2 SNEGSKA (reference sequence). V shed 6 bases and J 1 base; nucleotides not matched to a gene: 6. CDR3 bases: TGCAGTGCCCTGACTAGCGGGGGAGCCCAAGAGACCCAGTACTTC. It specifies CSALTSGGAQETQYF.

This clonotype was detected ten times or more. The chain links TRBV20-1 to TRBJ2-7, with D perhaps matching TRBD2 (5 bases). There are 16 residues in the CDR3. CDR1 is DFQATT, CDR2 SNEGSKA, per germline (reference sequence). Trimming removed 0 bases at V and 2 bases at J, with 17 bases between. The CDR3 is CSARDMIAQTTYEQYF. The CDR3 DNA reads as TGCAGTGCTAGAGATATGATAGCGCAAACTACCTACGAGCAGTACTTC.

This clonotype was seen ten or more times. This chain connects TRBV6-1 to TRBJ1-1; D is undetermined. Germline lookup yields CDR1 MNHNS and CDR2 SASEGT. V dropped 7 bases and J dropped 1 base, with 4 bases sitting between them. This CDR3 has 11 amino acids. The CDR3 sequence is CASNRNTEAFF. Here the CDR3 DNA reads TGTGCCAGCAACAGGAACACTGAAGCTTTCTTT.

This clonotype was observed at least ten times. The genes are TRBV7-2 and TRBJ1-1; D call uncertain. This CDR3 comprises 14 residues. Germline V lookup: CDR1 SGHTA, CDR2 FQGNSA. V dropped 2 bases and J dropped 1 base, with 8 bases sitting between them. The CDR3 reads CASSLSRANTEAFF. DNA of the CDR3: TGTGCCAGCAGCTTAAGTAGGGCGAACACTGAAGCTTTCTTT.

Comment on this clonotype: A read error may account for a junction end that differs from germline. J is TRBJ2-1 and V is TRBV11-3; 8 bases line up with TRBD1. The CDR3 totals 15 residues. Germline assignment: CDR1 SGHNT and CDR2 YENEEA. CDR3 DNA: TGTGCCAGCAGCCCGGACAGGGTCGGCTACAATGAGCAGCTCTTC. It translates to CASSPDRVGYNEQLF.

This clonotype was counted ten times or more. The rearrangement links TRBV30 to TRBJ1-2; no reliable D call. The ends were cut back, 0 bases at V and 7 bases at J, with 9 bases in the middle. Looked up from germline, CDR1 is GTSNPN and CDR2 is SVGIG (reference sequence). This CDR3 has 12 amino acids. The CDR3 nucleotides are TGTGCCTGGAGTGTAGATGGACGTGGCTACACCTTC. Protein product: CAWSVDGRGYTF.

This clonotype was seen many times. The gene calls are TRBV5-1 and TRBJ2-3; tentative D call: TRBD2 (6 bases). The germline V and J ends were trimmed by 0 bases and 0 bases, with 11 bases remaining between them. CDR3 length: 16 amino acids. The germline CDR1 and CDR2 sequences are SGHRS and YFSETQ. The CDR3 DNA is TGCGCCAGCAGCTTGGTAGTAGCGGCTAGCACAGATACGCAGTATTTT. This gives the protein CASSLVVAASTDTQYF.

Of note for this clonotype: This may arise from a read error, as a much more abundant clone is one base away. V is TRBV7-2 and J is TRBJ2-2, with 11 bases matching TRBD2. There are 15 residues in the CDR3. V lost 6 bases and J lost 3; bases outside the gene matches: 3. CDR1 is SGHTA, CDR2 FQGNSA, per germline. The CDR3 coding sequence is TGTGCCAGCAGTTTTAGCGGGAGGGACACCGGGGAGCTGTTTTTT. It encodes CASSFSGRDTGELFF.

This clonotype was counted a few times. The chain has TRBV30 and TRBJ2-7, with 8 bases that match TRBD1. From germline, CDR1 is GTSNPN and CDR2 SVGIG (reference sequence). The CDR3 has 15 amino acids. The junction had 7 bases not matched to a gene; V was cut back by 0 bases and J by 3 bases. The CDR3 region has the DNA TGTGCCTGGAGTGTGCACGGGACAGGATACTACGAGCAGTACTTC. Translation gives CAWSVHGTGYYEQYF.

This clonotype was recorded at least ten times. V usage is TRBV5-1 and J usage is TRBJ2-3; TRBD1 matches 8 bases. CDR1 and CDR2 from the germline V gene are SGHRS and YFSETQ. J gave up 2 bases and V 4 bases, and 6 bases lay outside the gene matches. CDR3 size: 15 residues. The chain's CDR3 is CASSAGQGITDTQYF. The CDR3 bases are TGCGCCAGCAGCGCCGGACAGGGAATCACAGATACGCAGTATTTT.

Worth noting for this clonotype: This clone may be a read error of a much larger clone one base away. The chain links TRBV5-1 to TRBJ2-5, with 9 bases matching TRBD2. The CDR3 spans 18 residues. Per the germline V gene, CDR1 is SGHRS and CDR2 is YFSETQ. CDR3 coding DNA: TGCGCCAGCAGCCCCGGGATAGCGGGAGAGGGGTACCAAGAGACCCAGTGCTTC. Amino acid sequence: CASSPGIAGEGYQETQCF.

V is TRBV28 and J is TRBJ2-1, with TRBD2 matching over 14 bases. This CDR3 contains 17 residues. The germline V gene encodes CDR1 MDHEN and CDR2 SYDVKM. With V trimmed by 7 bases and J by 8 bases, 13 bases remained unmatched. DNA for the CDR3: TGTGCCAGCACGTCTATAGCCGGGACTAGCGGGAGTTATGAGCAGTTCTTC. This gives the protein CASTSIAGTSGSYEQFF.

This clonotype was counted ten times or more. The rearrangement uses TRBV20-1 and TRBJ2-1; 9 bases align to TRBD2. Germline V gives CDR1 DFQATT, CDR2 SNEGSKA (reference sequence). J was trimmed by 4 bases and V by 2 bases; bases with no gene match: 3. The CDR3 length is 14 residues. This CDR3 is CSARPSGNYNEQFF. DNA for the CDR3: TGCAGTGCTAGACCTAGCGGGAATTACAATGAGCAGTTCTTC.

This clonotype was observed at least ten times. This chain connects TRBV28 to TRBJ1-2, with a tentative D call TRBD1 (6 bases). V lost 11 bases and J lost 3, with 16 bases in between. Germline V gene sequence: CDR1 MDHEN, CDR2 SYDVKM. There are 13 residues in the CDR3. The CDR3 loop is CAVTGRRDYGYTF. CDR3 DNA sequence: TGTGCCGTTACAGGGAGGAGGGACTATGGCTACACCTTC.

This clonotype was counted many times. The V gene is TRBV2, the J gene TRBJ2-2; unclear D gene. Trimming took 0 bases from V and 3 from J, leaving 5 bases between them. The CDR3 runs to 14 residues. CDR1 is SNHLY, CDR2 FYNNEI, per germline. CDR3 bases: TGTGCCAGCAGTGAAGCGTATTACACCGGGGAGCTGTTTTTT. Its translation: CASSEAYYTGELFF.

In this sample, this clonotype turned up many times. This rearrangement joins TRBV5-6 to TRBJ1-1; D perhaps matches TRBD1 (5 bases). CDR3 length: 16 amino acids. Germline V gene lookup returns CDR1 SGHDT and CDR2 YYEEEE. The V gene lost 2 bases and the J gene lost 0 bases, with 14 bases spanning the gap. CDR3 amino acids: CASSFLGVVMNTEAFF. CDR3 bases: TGTGCCAGCAGCTTTTTGGGGGTCGTAATGAACACTGAAGCTTTCTTT.

This clonotype appeared many times. The chain uses TRBV28 and TRBJ2-6, with TRBD1 identical over 8 bases. CDR1 and CDR2 from the germline V gene are MDHEN and SYDVKM. Germline trimming cut 6 bases from V and 2 bases from J; bases unmatched to any gene: 9. This CDR3 contains 17 residues. The CDR3 DNA follows: TGTGCCAGCAGGGGTTACAGGGGGACCGCTGGGGCCAACGTCCTGACTTTC. Its protein is CASRGYRGTAGANVLTF.

This chain uses TRBV12-3 or TRBV12-4 with TRBJ2-1, with D tentatively TRBD1 or TRBD2 (5 bases each). This CDR3 comprises 13 residues. With 5 bases removed from V and 11 bases from J, the gap between germline ends came to 16 bases. CDR3 residues: CASSLPPWGQQFF. The CDR3 coding sequence is TGTGCCAGCAGTCTACCTCCCTGGGGACAGCAGTTCTTC.

In its sample, this clonotype was seen many times. V is TRBV7-9 and J is TRBJ2-1, with 7 bases aligning to TRBD1. Germline lookup yields CDR1 SEHNR and CDR2 FQNEAQ (reference sequence). CDR3 size: 15 residues. The J segment lost 5 bases and the V segment lost 1 base, leaving 5 bases of the junction unmatched. The CDR3 nucleotides read TGTGCCAGCAGCTTAGAGCGACAGGGAAACAATGAGCAGTTCTTC. Translation: CASSLERQGNNEQFF.

The V call is TRBV5-4, the J call TRBJ2-1, with no clear D. The CDR3 runs to 13 residues. The ends were cut back, 4 bases at V and 4 bases at J, with 9 bases in the middle. Germline loops: CDR1 SGHNT, CDR2 YYREEE (reference sequence). CDR3 in DNA: TGTGCCAGCAGCCGGACCGAGTACAATGAGCAGTTCTTC. This codes for CASSRTEYNEQFF.

This clonotype came up many times. This sequence joins TRBV20-1 and TRBJ2-3, with a possible D match to TRBD2 (5 bases). The V end was cut by 6 bases, the J end by 2 bases, with 18 bases between. This CDR3 is 15 amino acids long. Germline CDR1 is DFQATT and CDR2 is SNEGSKA (reference sequence). The CDR3 coding sequence is TGCAGTGCCCCACTAGATGAGCTCCCCACAGATACGCAGTATTTT. Amino acids: CSAPLDELPTDTQYF.

The J gene is TRBJ2-5, the V gene TRBV7-8; D perhaps matches TRBD2 (5 bases). CDR1 and CDR2 (germline): SGHVS, FQNEAQ. There are 15 residues in the CDR3. With 4 bases removed from V and 5 bases from J, the gap between germline ends came to 17 bases. CDR3 sequence reads: CASSSDSDGSETQYF. Here the CDR3 DNA reads TGTGCCAGCAGCTCCGATAGCGATGGGTCCGAGACCCAGTACTTC.

This clonotype has a count of ten or more. The chain has TRBV3-1 and TRBJ2-2; TRBD2 matches at 9 bases. The CDR3 is 16 amino acids. Germline V gives CDR1 LGHDT, CDR2 YNNKEL (reference sequence). The ends lost 1 base at V and 4 bases at J; junction bases unmatched: 4. The CDR3, as DNA: TGTGCCAGCAGCCAAGCTTCTAGCGGGACCACCGGGGAGCTGTTTTTT. Translating gives CASSQASSGTTGELFF.

There are a few counts of this clonotype. This rearrangement joins TRBV6-1 to TRBJ1-1; 9 bases agree with TRBD1. Trimming took 7 bases from V and 4 from J; bases not matched to a gene: 7. Per germline, CDR1 MNHNS and CDR2 SASEGT. There are 14 residues in the CDR3. The DNA for the CDR3 is TGTGCCAGCACGCGACAGGGGGTCGGCACTGAAGCTTTCTTT. Translating gives CASTRQGVGTEAFF.

This clonotype came up a few times. J is TRBJ1-1 and V is TRBV15, with a possible D match to TRBD1 (5 bases). The germline V gene has CDR1 LNHNV and CDR2 YYDKDF (reference sequence). V gave up 10 bases and J gave up 2 bases, with 17 bases separating them. The CDR3 consists of 14 residues. CDR3 sequence: CASRRMGVNTEAFF. CDR3 nucleotide sequence: TGTGCCAGCCGGAGGATGGGGGTAAACACTGAAGCTTTCTTT.